This T cell receptor (beta chain) came from a study of T and B cells in COVID-19 patients. Turning to this clonotype: The target antigen is unknown.

TRB was amplified from approximately 250-480 ng of blood genomic DNA. The CDR3 runs 15 residues. Germline lookup yields CDR1 SEHNR and CDR2 FQNEAQ (reference sequence). The V and J ends lost 5 bases and 8 bases, in that order; junction bases with no gene match: 9. General study findings and limits: In COVID-19 patients, T cell receptor beta variable and joining gene use was reportedly strongly skewed.

Multiplex PCR with BIOMED2 TRB-A/B primer pools amplified TRB rearrangements. TCRdb passed the multiplex PCR reads through MiXCR, listing each CDR3 protein once. Of around 6,200 distinct CDR3 sequences in the sample, around 30% were seen once. The chain links TRBV7-9 to TRBJ2-1; TRBD2 matches at 10 bases. The sequence came from a human donor with active COVID-19. Sequencing input: blood. CDR3 loop: CASSLSGRALDEQFF. CDR3 nucleotide sequence: TGTGCCAGCAGCCTCAGCGGGAGGGCCCTCGATGAGCAGTTCTTC.